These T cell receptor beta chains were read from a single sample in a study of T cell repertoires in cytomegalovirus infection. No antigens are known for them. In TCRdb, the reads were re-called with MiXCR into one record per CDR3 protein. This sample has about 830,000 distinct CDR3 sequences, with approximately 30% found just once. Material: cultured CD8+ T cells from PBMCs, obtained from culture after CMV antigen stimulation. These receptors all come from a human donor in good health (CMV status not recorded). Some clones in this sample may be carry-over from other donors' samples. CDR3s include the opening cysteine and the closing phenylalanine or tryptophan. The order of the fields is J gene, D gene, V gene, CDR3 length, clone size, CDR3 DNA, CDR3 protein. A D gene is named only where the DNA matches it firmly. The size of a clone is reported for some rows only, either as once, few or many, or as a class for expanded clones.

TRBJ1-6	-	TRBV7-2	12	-	TGTGCCCTGCGGCAAGATAATTCACCCCTCCACTTT	CALRQDNSPLHF
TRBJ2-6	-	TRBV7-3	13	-	TGTGCCAGCAGACTCTCTGGGGCCAACGTCCTGACTTTC	CASRLSGANVLTF
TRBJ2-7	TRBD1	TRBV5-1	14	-	TGCGCCAGCAGCTTGGGACAGGGGATTGATGAGCAGTACTTC	CASSLGQGIDEQYF
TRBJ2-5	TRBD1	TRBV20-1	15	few	TGCAGTGCTGGGAGACTACAGGGGCAGCAAGAGACCCAGTACTTC	CSAGRLQGQQETQYF
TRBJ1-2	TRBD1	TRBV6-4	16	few	TGTGCCAGCAGTGACGGGACAGGGGGCCGCAACTATGGCTACACCTTC	CASSDGTGGRNYGYTF
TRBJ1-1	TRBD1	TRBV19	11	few	TGTGCCAGTATGGGGACAGTTGAAGCTTTCTTT	CASMGTVEAFF
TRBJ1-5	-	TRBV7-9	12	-	TGTGCCAGCAGCCAACGAGGCCAGCCCCAGCATTTT	CASSQRGQPQHF
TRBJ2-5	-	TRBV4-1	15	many	TGCGCCAGCAGCCAGGAAGTCTGGGGGGAAGAGACCCAGTACTTC	CASSQEVWGEETQYF
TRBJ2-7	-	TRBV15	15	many	TGTGCCACCAGCAGAATCCGGGACCGTAACTACGAGCAGTACTTC	CATSRIRDRNYEQYF
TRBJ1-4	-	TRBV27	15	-	TGTGCCAGTACCCAGGCCGGGACTAGGAGGGAAAAACTGTTTTTT	CASTQAGTRREKLFF
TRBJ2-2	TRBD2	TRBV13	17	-	TGTGCCAGCAGCTTAGGTATAGGGACTACCCTCGCCGGGGAGCTGTTTTTT	CASSLGIGTTLAGELFF
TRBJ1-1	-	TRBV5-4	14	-	TGTGCCAGCAGCTGGATGGGGGGGAACACTGAAGCTTTCTTT	CASSWMGGNTEAFF
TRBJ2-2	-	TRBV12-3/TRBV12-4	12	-	TGTGCCAGCAACACACCGCCCGGGGAGCTGTTTTTT	CASNTPPGELFF
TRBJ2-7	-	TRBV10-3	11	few	TGTGCCACCGAAAGGAACTACGAGCAGTACTTC	CATERNYEQYF
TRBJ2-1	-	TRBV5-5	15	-	TGTGCCAGCAGCTTGGACTCCGGGCTCAGAGGTGAGCAGTTCTTC	CASSLDSGLRGEQFF
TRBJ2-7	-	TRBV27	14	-	TGTGCCAGCAGTTTATCCCTGAGCTCCTACGAGCAGTACTTC	CASSLSLSSYEQYF
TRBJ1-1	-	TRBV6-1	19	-	TGTGCCAGCAGTCCCCAAAAACTACCGGGGGCTTTTATGAACACTGAAGCTTTCTTT	CASSPQKLPGAFMNTEAFF
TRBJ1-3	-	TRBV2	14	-	TGTGCCAGCAGTGGAAAGGGTGTAGGAAACACCATATATTTT	CASSGKGVGNTIYF
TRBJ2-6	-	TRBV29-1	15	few	TGCAGCGTTGTTGAGGCCTCGACTGGGGCCAACGTCCTGACTTTC	CSVVEASTGANVLTF
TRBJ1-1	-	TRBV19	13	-	TGTGCCAGTAGGATACACCCGAACACTGAAGCTTTCTTT	CASRIHPNTEAFF
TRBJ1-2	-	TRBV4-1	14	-	TGCGCCAGCAGCCAAGAAAACTCAGGGTATGGCTACACCTTC	CASSQENSGYGYTF
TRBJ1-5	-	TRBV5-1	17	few	TGCGCCAGCAGCTTGGCCCCCACAGGGTCGAGCAATCAGCCCCAGCATTTT	CASSLAPTGSSNQPQHF
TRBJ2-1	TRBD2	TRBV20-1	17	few	TGCAGTGCTAGAGATCGTCATAGCGGGGCCTCCTACAATGAGCAGTTCTTC	CSARDRHSGASYNEQFF
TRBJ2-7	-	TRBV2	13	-	TGTGCCGTTACCGGGACGGTAGCCTACGAGCAGTACTTC	CAVTGTVAYEQYF
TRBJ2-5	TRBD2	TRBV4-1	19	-	TGCGCCAGCAGCCAAGAGCCCGGGGCTAGCGGGGGCCCGGGGGAGACCCAGTACTTC	CASSQEPGASGGPGETQYF
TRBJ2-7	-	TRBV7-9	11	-	TGTGCCAGCACCCTTAGGGGGGAGCAGTACTTC	CASTLRGEQYF
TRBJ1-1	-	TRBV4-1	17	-	TGCGCCAGCAGCCCATCAATCGGCTTTCAGATGAACACTGAAGCTTTCTTT	CASSPSIGFQMNTEAFF
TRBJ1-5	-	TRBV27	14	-	TGTGCCAGCAGTTTAAGCGCCCCCCCCATGCCCCAGCATTTT	CASSLSAPPMPQHF
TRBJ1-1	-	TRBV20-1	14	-	TGCAGTGCTAGACAGCCTGATAGGGCCACTGAAGCTTTCTTT	CSARQPDRATEAFF
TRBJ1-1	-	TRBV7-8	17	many	TGTGCCAGCAGCTTAGTCTCGGGGATCGCCAAGAACACTGAAGCTTTCTTT	CASSLVSGIAKNTEAFF